The present TCR beta chain was sequenced within a study of blood T cell repertoires in COVID-19. As for the study in general: From the United States, Italy and Spain came samples of acute and convalescent COVID-19.

Assay: immunoSEQ multiplex PCR; the TCRdb copy retains only in-frame clones and omits some. The table has around 220,000 clones, under 90% seen once; the top ten hold roughly 4.2%. To note about this clone: Other nucleotide sequences in the sample specify the same CDR3.

The sample was peripheral blood. The clonotype comes from a man aged 50-60 years with acute or convalescent COVID-19.

The CDR3: CASSDRGYGYTF. For the CDR3, the DNA is TGTGCCAGCAGTGATAGGGGCTATGGCTACACCTTC. The chain recombines TRBV25-1 with TRBJ1-2, with D tentatively TRBD1 (5 bases). Germline CDR1 and CDR2: MGHDK and SYGVNS. Trimming took off 3 bases at V and 4 bases at J, with 6 bases between the two ends. This CDR3 comprises 12 residues.